The 6 T cell receptor beta chains in this list originate from one sample, sequenced in a study of blood T cell repertoires in COVID-19. Repertoires were generated with immunoSEQ multiplex PCR, while TCRdb's copy carries only in-frame clones and drops some. The table lists about 300,000 clones, over 75% of them singletons, with 3.5% to 4.5% in the top ten. The sequenced sample consisted of PBMCs or T cells enriched from blood (not recorded which). The source of these receptors is a man aged 30 to 39 who had recovered from COVID-19.

Note on this clone: Other DNA sequences in this sample translate to the same CDR3. This rearrangement joins TRBV18 to TRBJ2-5, with unresolved D. V dropped 1 base and J dropped 2 bases, with 5 bases sitting between them. Germline values: CDR1 KGHSH, CDR2 LQKENI. The length of the CDR3 is 13 residues. CDR3 in DNA: TGTGCCAGCTCACCACGCGGACAAGAGACCCAGTACTTC. Protein sequence: CASSPRGQETQYF.

This clone was found a few times. The chain is built from TRBV5-1 and TRBJ1-1, with TRBD1 identical over 8 bases. Germline lookup yields CDR1 SGHRS and CDR2 YFSETQ. This CDR3 is 15 amino acids long. J was trimmed by 5 bases and V by 4 bases; bases with no gene match: 10. This CDR3 reads CASSAGRTGWTEAFF. The CDR3 nucleotides are TGCGCCAGCAGCGCAGGAAGGACAGGGTGGACTGAAGCTTTCTTT.

V gene TRBV28 combines with J gene TRBJ2-1, with TRBD2 identical over 12 bases. V shed 5 bases and J 6 bases; nucleotides not matched to a gene: 2. The length of the CDR3 is 14 residues. Germline lookup yields CDR1 MDHEN and CDR2 SYDVKM. The CDR3 spells CASSPSGGANEQFF. CDR3 DNA sequence: TGTGCCAGCAGTCCTAGCGGGGGGGCCAATGAGCAGTTCTTC. Full variable domain (remainder filled in from reference TRBV28 and TRBJ2-1): DVKVTQSSRYLVKRTGEKVFLECVQDMDHENMFWYRQDPGLGLRLIYFSYDVKMKEKGDIPEGYSVSREKKERFSLILESASTNQTSMYLCASSPSGGANEQFFGPGTRLTVL.

This clone was recorded only once. The chain employs TRBV3-1 (or the pseudogene TRBV3-2) and TRBJ1-2; 9 nucleotides align to TRBD1. This CDR3 is 14 amino acids long. V dropped 7 bases and J dropped 4; count of bases not matched to a gene: 7. From germline, CDR1 is LGHDT and CDR2 YNNKEL (reference sequence). The CDR3 DNA sequence: TGTGCCAGCACCCTGGGACAGGGAGGCTATGGCTACACCTTC. This translates into CASTLGQGGYGYTF.

This clone was seen a single time. The V gene is TRBV11-2, the J gene TRBJ2-5; the D gene is possibly TRBD1 (6 bases). Trimming shortened V by 2 bases and J by 7 bases, and 23 bases separated the two germline ends. This CDR3 is built from 17 residues. Looked up from germline, CDR1 is SGHAT and CDR2 is FQNNGV. Written as DNA, the CDR3 is TGTGCCAGCAGCTTATCACCGACAGGTCAAGGTCAGCGGACCCAGTACTTC. Amino acids: CASSLSPTGQGQRTQYF. Full variable domain (missing parts from reference TRBV11-2 and TRBJ2-5): EAGVAQSPRYKIIEKRQSVAFWCNPISGHATLYWYQQILGQGPKLLIQFQNNGVVDDSQLPKDRFSAERLKGVDSTLKIQPAKLEDSAVYLCASSLSPTGQGQRTQYFGPGTRLLVL.

The chain has TRBV19 and TRBJ2-3; D is possibly TRBD1 (6 bases). V dropped 6 bases and J dropped 10 bases, with 26 bases sitting between them. This CDR3 has 16 amino acids. CDR1 LNHDA and CDR2 SQIVND come from the germline V gene (reference sequence). CDR3 loop: CASSSMATQGRRAQYF. For the CDR3, the DNA is TGTGCCAGTAGCAGTATGGCGACTCAGGGGCGACGGGCGCAGTATTTT.